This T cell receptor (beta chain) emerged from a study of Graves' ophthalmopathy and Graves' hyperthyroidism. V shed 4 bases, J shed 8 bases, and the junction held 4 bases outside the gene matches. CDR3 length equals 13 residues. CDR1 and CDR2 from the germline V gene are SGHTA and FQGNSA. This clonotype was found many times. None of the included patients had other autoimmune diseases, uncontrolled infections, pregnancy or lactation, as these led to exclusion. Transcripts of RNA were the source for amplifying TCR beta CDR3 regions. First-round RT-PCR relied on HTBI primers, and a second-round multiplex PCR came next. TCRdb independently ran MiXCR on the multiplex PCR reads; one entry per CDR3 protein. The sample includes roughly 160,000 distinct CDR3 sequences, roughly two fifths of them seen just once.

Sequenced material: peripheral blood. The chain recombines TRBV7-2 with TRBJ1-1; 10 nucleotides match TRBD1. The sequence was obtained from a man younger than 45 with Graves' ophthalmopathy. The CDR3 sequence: CASSSTGGEEAFF. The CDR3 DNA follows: TGTGCCAGCAGCTCGACAGGGGGCGAAGAAGCTTTCTTT.